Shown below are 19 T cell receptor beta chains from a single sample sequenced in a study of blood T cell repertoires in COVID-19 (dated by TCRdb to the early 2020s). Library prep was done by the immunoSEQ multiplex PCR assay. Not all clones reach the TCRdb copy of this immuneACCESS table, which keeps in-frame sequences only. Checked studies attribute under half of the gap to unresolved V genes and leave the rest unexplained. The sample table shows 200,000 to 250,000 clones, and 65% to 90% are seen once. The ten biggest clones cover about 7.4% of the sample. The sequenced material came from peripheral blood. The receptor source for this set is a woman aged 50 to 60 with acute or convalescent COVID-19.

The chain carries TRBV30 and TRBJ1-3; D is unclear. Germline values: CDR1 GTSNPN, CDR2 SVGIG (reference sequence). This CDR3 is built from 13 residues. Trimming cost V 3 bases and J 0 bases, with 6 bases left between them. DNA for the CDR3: TGTGCCTGGAGCGGGAGCTCTGGAAACACCATATATTTT. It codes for CAWSGSSGNTIYF.

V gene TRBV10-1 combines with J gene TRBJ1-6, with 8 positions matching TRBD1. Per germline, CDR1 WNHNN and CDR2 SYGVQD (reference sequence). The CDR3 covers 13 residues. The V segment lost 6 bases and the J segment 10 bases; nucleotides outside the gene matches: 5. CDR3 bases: TGCGCCAGCAGCTTGGACAGGGCGTCACCCCTCCACTTT. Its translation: CASSLDRASPLHF.

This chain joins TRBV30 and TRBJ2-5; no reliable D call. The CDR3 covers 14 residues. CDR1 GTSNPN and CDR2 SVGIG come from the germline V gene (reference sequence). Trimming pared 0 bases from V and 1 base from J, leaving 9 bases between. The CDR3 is CAWSVRAIQETQYF. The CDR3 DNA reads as TGTGCCTGGAGTGTACGAGCGATCCAAGAGACCCAGTACTTC.

CDR3 nucleotide sequence: TGCAGTGCTAGACAGGGAACACCCCTCCACTTT. It is translated as CSARQGTPLHF. This chain links TRBV20-1 with TRBJ1-6; possible D gene TRBD1, 5 bases. This CDR3 spans 11 amino acids. The V gene lost 2 bases and the J gene lost 11 bases, with 7 bases spanning the gap. The germline gives CDR1 DFQATT, CDR2 SNEGSKA (reference sequence).

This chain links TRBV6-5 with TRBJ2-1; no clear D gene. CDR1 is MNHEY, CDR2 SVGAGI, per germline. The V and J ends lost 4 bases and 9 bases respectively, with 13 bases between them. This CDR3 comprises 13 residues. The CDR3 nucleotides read TGTGCCAGCAGTTCAACCCGGGTGAGTGAGCAGTTCTTC. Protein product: CASSSTRVSEQFF.

The CDR3 region has the DNA TGTGCCAGCAGGGACAGGACTAGCGGCTACAATGAGCAGTTCTTC. It codes for CASRDRTSGYNEQFF. V gene TRBV7-2 combines with J gene TRBJ2-1; TRBD2 matches 10 bases. Germline V CDR1 and CDR2: SGHTA, FQGNSA. CDR3 length: 15 residues. V lost 6 bases, J lost 3 bases, and 5 bases stayed unmatched.

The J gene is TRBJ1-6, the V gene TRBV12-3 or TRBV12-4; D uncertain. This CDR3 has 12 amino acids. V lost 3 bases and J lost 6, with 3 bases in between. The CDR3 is CASSFSNSPLHF. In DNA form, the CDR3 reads TGTGCCAGCAGTTTCAGTAATTCACCCCTCCACTTT.

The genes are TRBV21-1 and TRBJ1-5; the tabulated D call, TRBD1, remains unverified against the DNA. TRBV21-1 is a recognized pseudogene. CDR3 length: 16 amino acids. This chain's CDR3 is CASSKEGQGGNQPQHF. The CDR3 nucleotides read TGTGCCAGCAGCAAAGAGGGACAGGGTGGCAATCAGCCCCAGCATTTT.

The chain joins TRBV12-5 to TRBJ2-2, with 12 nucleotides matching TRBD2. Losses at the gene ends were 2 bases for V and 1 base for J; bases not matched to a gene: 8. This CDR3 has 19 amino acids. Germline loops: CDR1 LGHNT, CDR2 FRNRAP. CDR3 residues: CASGLILAGGPWNTGELFF. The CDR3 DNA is TGTGCTAGTGGTTTGATACTAGCGGGGGGCCCCTGGAACACCGGGGAGCTGTTTTTT.

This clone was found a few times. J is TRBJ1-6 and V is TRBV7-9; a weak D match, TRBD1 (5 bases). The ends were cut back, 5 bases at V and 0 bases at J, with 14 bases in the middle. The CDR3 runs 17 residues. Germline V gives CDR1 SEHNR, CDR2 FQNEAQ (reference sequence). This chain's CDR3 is CASSPTGLSSYNSPLHF. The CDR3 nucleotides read TGTGCCAGCAGCCCAACGGGACTGAGCTCCTATAATTCACCCCTCCACTTT.

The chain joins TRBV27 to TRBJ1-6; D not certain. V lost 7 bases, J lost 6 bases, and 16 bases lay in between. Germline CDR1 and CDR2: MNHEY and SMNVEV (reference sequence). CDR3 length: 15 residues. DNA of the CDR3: TGTGCCAGCAATGGGTATGGCGGATCTAATTCACCCCTCCACTTT. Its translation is CASNGYGGSNSPLHF.

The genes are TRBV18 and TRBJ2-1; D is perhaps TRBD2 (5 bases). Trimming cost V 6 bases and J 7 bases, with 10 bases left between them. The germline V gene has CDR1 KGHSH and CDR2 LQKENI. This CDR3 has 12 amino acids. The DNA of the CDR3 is TGTGCCAGCTCGGGCGGGCAGAATGAGCAGTTCTTC. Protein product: CASSGGQNEQFF. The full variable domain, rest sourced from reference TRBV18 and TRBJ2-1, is NAGVMQNPRHLVRRRGQEARLRCSPMKGHSHVYWYRQLPEEGLKFMVYLQKENIIDESGMPKERFSAEFPKEGPSILRIQQVVRGDSAAYFCASSGGQNEQFFGPGTRLTVL.

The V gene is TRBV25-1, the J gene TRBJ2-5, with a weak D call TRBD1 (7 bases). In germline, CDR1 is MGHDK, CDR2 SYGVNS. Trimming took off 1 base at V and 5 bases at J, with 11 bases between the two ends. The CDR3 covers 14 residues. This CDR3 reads CASSESQGRETQYF. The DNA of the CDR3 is TGTGCCAGCAGTGAATCACAGGGGAGGGAGACCCAGTACTTC.

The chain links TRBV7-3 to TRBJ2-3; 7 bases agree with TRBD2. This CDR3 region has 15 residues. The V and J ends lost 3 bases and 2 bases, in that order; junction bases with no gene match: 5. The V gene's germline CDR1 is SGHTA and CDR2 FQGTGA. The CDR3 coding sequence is TGTGCCAGCAGCTTGGGACGGGGGGACACAGATACGCAGTATTTT. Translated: CASSLGRGDTDTQYF.

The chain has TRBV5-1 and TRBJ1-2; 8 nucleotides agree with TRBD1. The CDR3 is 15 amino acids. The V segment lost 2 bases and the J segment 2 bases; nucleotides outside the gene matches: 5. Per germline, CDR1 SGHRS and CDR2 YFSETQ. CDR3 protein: CASSFGQGGNYGYTF. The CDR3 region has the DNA TGCGCCAGCAGCTTTGGACAGGGTGGGAACTATGGCTACACCTTC. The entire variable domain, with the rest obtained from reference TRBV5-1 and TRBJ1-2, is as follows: KAGVTQTPRYLIKTRGQQVTLSCSPISGHRSVSWYQQTPGQGLQFLFEYFSETQRNKGNFPGRFSGRQFSNSRSEMNVSTLELGDSALYLCASSFGQGGNYGYTFGSGTRLTVV.

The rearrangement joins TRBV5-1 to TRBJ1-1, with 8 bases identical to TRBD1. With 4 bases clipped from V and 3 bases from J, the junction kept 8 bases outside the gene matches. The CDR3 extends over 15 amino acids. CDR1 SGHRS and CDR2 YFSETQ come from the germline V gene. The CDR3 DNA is TGCGCCAGCAGCACCTCAGACAGGGGAGACACTGAAGCTTTCTTT. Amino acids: CASSTSDRGDTEAFF.

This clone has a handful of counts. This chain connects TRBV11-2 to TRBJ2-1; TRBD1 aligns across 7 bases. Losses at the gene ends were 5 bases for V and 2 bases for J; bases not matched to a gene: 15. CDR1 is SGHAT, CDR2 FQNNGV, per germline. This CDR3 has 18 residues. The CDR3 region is CASSRKIAGTVTYNEQFF. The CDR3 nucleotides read TGTGCCAGCAGCCGTAAGATTGCCGGGACAGTAACCTACAATGAGCAGTTCTTC.

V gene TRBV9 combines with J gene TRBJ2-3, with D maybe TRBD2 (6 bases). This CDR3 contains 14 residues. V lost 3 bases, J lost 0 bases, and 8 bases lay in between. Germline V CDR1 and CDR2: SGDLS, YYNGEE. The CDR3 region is CASSGRGSTDTQYF. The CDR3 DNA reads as TGTGCCAGCAGCGGGCGGGGTAGCACAGATACGCAGTATTTT.

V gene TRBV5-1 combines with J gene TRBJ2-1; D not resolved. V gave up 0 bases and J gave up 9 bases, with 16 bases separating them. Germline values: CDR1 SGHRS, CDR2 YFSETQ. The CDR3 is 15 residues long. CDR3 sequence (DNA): TGCGCCAGCAGCTTGGCCGCGCCCGCGCCCGTTGAGCAGTTCTTC. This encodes CASSLAAPAPVEQFF.